The 26 T cell receptor beta chains given below trace back to one sample, sequenced in a study of siplizumab effects on memory and regulatory T cells. TCRdb keeps only in-frame clones here, not all; method: immunoSEQ multiplex PCR. This table has over 95,000 clones, around 95% appearing once. The sequenced sample was non-Treg CD4+ T cells sorted from blood. These receptors were collected from a human donor in good health.

V gene TRBV7-2 combines with J gene TRBJ2-5; 12 bases map to TRBD2. CDR1 SGHTA and CDR2 FQGNSA come from the germline V gene. Losses at the gene ends were 6 bases for V and 2 bases for J; bases not matched to a gene: 7. The CDR3 has 16 amino acids. CDR3 residues: CASSKLAGGRQETQYF. The CDR3 DNA is TGTGCCAGCAGTAAACTAGCGGGGGGTAGGCAAGAGACCCAGTACTTC.

The chain is built from TRBV4-1 and TRBJ2-1; 7 nucleotides match TRBD2. V lost 1 base, J lost 3 bases, and 6 bases stayed unmatched. Per the germline V gene, CDR1 is MGHRA and CDR2 is YSYEKL. This CDR3 is built from 16 residues. The CDR3 reads CASSQVYRDYYNEQFF. Written as DNA, the CDR3 is TGCGCCAGCAGCCAAGTGTACCGGGACTACTACAATGAGCAGTTCTTC.

The chain carries TRBV7-2 and TRBJ2-7; D assignment may be TRBD1 or TRBD2 (5 bases each). Germline values: CDR1 SGHTA, CDR2 FQGNSA. Trimming removed 5 bases from V and 2 bases from J, with 13 bases in between. CDR3 length equals 14 residues. DNA of the CDR3: TGTGCCAGCAGCCTAGGGGCCGGGGCCTACGAGCAGTACTTC. It translates to CASSLGAGAYEQYF.

The chain is built from TRBV28 and TRBJ2-1; TRBD2 matches 11 bases. The junction had 6 bases not matched to a gene; V was cut back by 3 bases and J by 8 bases. CDR1 and CDR2 (germline): MDHEN, SYDVKM. The CDR3 extends over 15 amino acids. The CDR3 region has the DNA TGTGCCAGCAGTTTGCTAGCGGGGGGCCAGGATGAGCAGTTCTTC. As protein: CASSLLAGGQDEQFF.

The rearrangement links TRBV6-6 to TRBJ1-2, with D maybe TRBD1 (5 bases). CDR1 and CDR2 (germline): MNHNY, SVGAGI (reference sequence). The V end was cut by 7 bases, the J end by 1 base, with 16 bases between. CDR3 length equals 15 residues. The CDR3 DNA reads TGTGCCAGCATTCCAAAACCAGGGCTTAACTATGGCTACACCTTC. It codes for CASIPKPGLNYGYTF.

V is TRBV5-1 and J is TRBJ1-2, with 9 bases lining up with TRBD1. This CDR3 is built from 17 residues. V dropped 4 bases and J dropped 7; count of bases not matched to a gene: 17. CDR1 and CDR2 from the germline V gene are SGHRS and YFSETQ. The CDR3, as DNA: TGCGCCAGCAGCCAGTTCGGGACAGGGCCGTCACGTCGTGGCTACACCTTC. Its protein product is CASSQFGTGPSRRGYTF.

The rearrangement joins TRBV7-2 to TRBJ2-5, with 11 bases aligning to TRBD2. This CDR3 is built from 14 residues. The germline V gene has CDR1 SGHTA and CDR2 FQGNSA. V was clipped by 3 bases and J by 5 bases; unmatched bases: 2. The CDR3 loop reads CASSFSGGAETQYF. Written as DNA, the CDR3 is TGTGCCAGCAGCTTTAGCGGGGGGGCGGAGACCCAGTACTTC.

The V and J genes are TRBV5-4 and TRBJ2-1; D unresolved. CDR3 length: 12 residues. Germline CDR1 reads SGHNT; CDR2 reads YYREEE (reference sequence). Deletions cut 0 bases from V and 7 bases from J, with 5 bases between. The CDR3 loop is CASSLEGNEQFF. CDR3 nucleotides: TGTGCCAGCAGCTTGGAAGGAAATGAGCAGTTCTTC.

The chain is built from TRBV5-1 and TRBJ1-5; 7 bases fit TRBD1. Trimming cost V 4 bases and J 4 bases; bases outside gene matches: 8. CDR3 length equals 15 residues. Germline loops: CDR1 SGHRS, CDR2 YFSETQ. DNA of the CDR3: TGCGCCAGCAGCCAAGGGGACAGCTTAAATCAGCCCCAGCATTTT. Translation: CASSQGDSLNQPQHF.

The V call is TRBV7-2, the J call TRBJ1-3; TRBD1 might be the D (5 bases). Germline V gene lookup returns CDR1 SGHTA and CDR2 FQGNSA. CDR3 size: 15 residues. The V gene lost 5 bases and the J gene lost 0 bases, with 11 bases spanning the gap. This CDR3 is CASSPQGNSGNTIYF. CDR3 bases: TGTGCCAGCAGCCCCCAGGGAAACTCTGGAAACACCATATATTTT.

The chain combines TRBV7-6 with TRBJ2-1; tentatively, D is TRBD2 (6 bases). The CDR3 has 16 amino acids. Germline CDR1 and CDR2: SGHVS and FNYEAQ. V lost 6 bases and J 3 bases, leaving 18 bases between the germline ends. The CDR3: CASSQGGTQLYNEQFF. The CDR3 DNA reads as TGTGCCAGCAGTCAAGGAGGGACCCAGCTCTACAATGAGCAGTTCTTC.

This chain connects TRBV30 to TRBJ1-3; tentatively, D is TRBD1 (5 bases). The CDR3 is made up of 15 amino acids. Germline CDR1 GTSNPN, CDR2 SVGIG (reference sequence). The germline V and J ends were trimmed by 4 bases and 0 bases, with 13 bases remaining between them. The CDR3 DNA reads TGTGCCTGGACCCGAGACAGACTCTCTGGAAACACCATATATTTT. Protein sequence: CAWTRDRLSGNTIYF.

V and J are TRBV4-1 and TRBJ2-3; 10 positions agree with TRBD2. CDR1 is MGHRA and CDR2 is YSYEKL in the germline V gene. The CDR3 contains 17 residues. After removal of 4 bases from V and 0 bases from J, the junction contained 7 bases not matched to a gene. CDR3 region: CASSPPSGGTSTDTQYF. The DNA for the CDR3 is TGCGCCAGCAGCCCCCCTAGCGGGGGAACTAGCACAGATACGCAGTATTTT.

This sequence joins TRBV2 and TRBJ1-2; D might be TRBD1 (5 bases). The V and J ends lost 5 bases and 6 bases respectively, with 7 bases between them. The CDR3 extends over 11 amino acids. Germline lookup yields CDR1 SNHLY and CDR2 FYNNEI. This CDR3 is CASSKGDGYTF. CDR3 DNA sequence: TGTGCCAGCAGTAAAGGGGATGGCTACACCTTC.

The chain links TRBV5-6 to TRBJ2-7, with 7 bases lining up with TRBD1. V trimming: 0 bases; J trimming: 6 bases; junction bases outside the gene matches: 6. Per germline, CDR1 SGHDT and CDR2 YYEEEE. The CDR3 is 14 residues long. CDR3 in DNA: TGTGCCAGCAGCTTGGATACAGGGGTAGGCGAGCAGTACTTC. The encoded protein is CASSLDTGVGEQYF.

The chain links TRBV5-1 to TRBJ2-5; 7 bases fit TRBD1. CDR3 length equals 18 residues. The ends lost 2 bases at V and 4 bases at J; junction bases unmatched: 17. Germline CDR1 and CDR2: SGHRS and YFSETQ. CDR3 amino acids: CASSFYPDLRGGGETQYF. The CDR3, as DNA: TGCGCCAGCAGCTTTTACCCGGATTTGAGAGGGGGCGGAGAGACCCAGTACTTC.

The chain couples TRBV18 to TRBJ2-7, with TRBD2 as a possible D gene (6 bases). The ends were cut back, 0 bases at V and 6 bases at J, with 12 bases in the middle. Germline V gene sequence: CDR1 KGHSH, CDR2 LQKENI. The CDR3 contains 14 residues. The CDR3 nucleotides read TGTGCCAGCTCACCACCTTCCGGGGGAGGCGAGCAGTACTTC. Encoded protein: CASSPPSGGGEQYF.

The V and J genes are TRBV19 and TRBJ2-1, with D unclear. This CDR3 comprises 13 residues. Per the germline V gene, CDR1 is LNHDA and CDR2 is SQIVND (reference sequence). Trimming stripped 2 bases from V and 6 bases from J, with 8 bases between. This CDR3 reads CASSIISANEQFF. CDR3 sequence (DNA): TGTGCCAGTAGTATAATTTCGGCCAATGAGCAGTTCTTC. The complete variable domain, with remaining parts taken from reference TRBV19 and TRBJ2-1, reads DGGITQSPKYLFRKEGQNVTLSCEQNLNHDAMYWYRQDPGQGLRLIYYSQIVNDFQKGDIAEGYSVSREKKESFPLTVTSAQKNPTAFYLCASSIISANEQFFGPGTRLTVL.

The chain is built from TRBV5-6 and TRBJ1-1, with D possibly matching TRBD1 (6 bases). There are 17 residues in the CDR3. Germline V gives CDR1 SGHDT, CDR2 YYEEEE. V was pared by 5 bases and J by 2 bases, with 22 bases between. The CDR3 loop is CASSRSPKGGINTEAFF. DNA of the CDR3: TGTGCCAGCAGTCGATCCCCCAAGGGGGGAATTAACACTGAAGCTTTCTTT. Full variable domain (missing parts from reference TRBV5-6 and TRBJ1-1): DAGVTQSPTHLIKTRGQQVTLRCSPKSGHDTVSWYQQALGQGPQFIFQYYEEEERQRGNFPDRFSGHQFPNYSSELNVNALLLGDSALYLCASSRSPKGGINTEAFFGQGTRLTVV.

This chain links TRBV14 with TRBJ2-1; weak D call: TRBD2 (6 bases). CDR1 SGHDN and CDR2 FVKESK come from the germline V gene. Trimming cost V 4 bases and J 9 bases, with 16 bases left between them. The length of the CDR3 is 14 residues. In DNA, the CDR3 is TGTGCCAGCAGCCGGGCTAGGGACTCTGGTGAGCAGTTCTTC. This encodes CASSRARDSGEQFF.

The rearrangement uses TRBV27 and TRBJ2-5, with D unresolved. With 5 bases removed from V and 4 bases from J, the gap between germline ends came to 14 bases. The germline gives CDR1 MNHEY, CDR2 SMNVEV (reference sequence). CDR3 length: 14 residues. DNA of the CDR3: TGTGCCAGCAGTAGCCAGCAGGTTGGAGAGACCCAGTACTTC. Translating it yields CASSSQQVGETQYF.

The V call is TRBV5-1, the J call TRBJ1-5, with 10 positions matching TRBD1. Losses at the gene ends were 3 bases for V and 4 bases for J; bases not matched to a gene: 4. The CDR3 covers 15 residues. Germline V CDR1 and CDR2: SGHRS, YFSETQ. The CDR3 DNA sequence: TGCGCCAGCAGCTCCGGACAGGGGGGAAATCAGCCCCAGCATTTT. Residues: CASSSGQGGNQPQHF.

The chain couples TRBV5-6 to TRBJ1-2, with D unclear. The germline V gene has CDR1 SGHDT and CDR2 YYEEEE. Trimming removed 4 bases at V and 2 bases at J, with 21 bases between. The CDR3 covers 17 residues. DNA of the CDR3: TGTGCCAGCAGCCAGCCCTCCCCGGGTTTAGTCAACTATGGCTACACCTTC. Its protein is CASSQPSPGLVNYGYTF.

The chain has TRBV7-2 and TRBJ2-3; D remains ambiguous. This CDR3 comprises 13 residues. Germline CDR1 and CDR2: SGHTA and FQGNSA. Deletions cut 3 bases from V and 2 bases from J, with 6 bases between. The DNA of the CDR3 is TGTGCCAGCAGCTTGGTCCCCACAGATACGCAGTATTTT. It yields the protein CASSLVPTDTQYF.

V gene TRBV7-2 combines with J gene TRBJ1-2; D possibly corresponds to TRBD1 (5 bases). Trimming took 6 bases from V and 0 from J, leaving 17 bases between them. Germline assignment: CDR1 SGHTA and CDR2 FQGNSA. CDR3 length: 16 amino acids. CDR3 nucleotides: TGTGCCAGCAGTTCAACGGCGACAGTTGCTAACTATGGCTACACCTTC. Encoded protein: CASSSTATVANYGYTF.

This sequence joins TRBV18 and TRBJ2-1; 10 positions match TRBD1. Per the germline V gene, CDR1 is KGHSH and CDR2 is LQKENI. V lost 2 bases, J lost 3 bases, and 4 bases stayed unmatched. This CDR3 is built from 16 residues. The CDR3 protein is CASSPDRTGGYNEQFF. The CDR3 DNA is TGTGCCAGCTCACCAGATAGGACAGGGGGCTACAATGAGCAGTTCTTC.